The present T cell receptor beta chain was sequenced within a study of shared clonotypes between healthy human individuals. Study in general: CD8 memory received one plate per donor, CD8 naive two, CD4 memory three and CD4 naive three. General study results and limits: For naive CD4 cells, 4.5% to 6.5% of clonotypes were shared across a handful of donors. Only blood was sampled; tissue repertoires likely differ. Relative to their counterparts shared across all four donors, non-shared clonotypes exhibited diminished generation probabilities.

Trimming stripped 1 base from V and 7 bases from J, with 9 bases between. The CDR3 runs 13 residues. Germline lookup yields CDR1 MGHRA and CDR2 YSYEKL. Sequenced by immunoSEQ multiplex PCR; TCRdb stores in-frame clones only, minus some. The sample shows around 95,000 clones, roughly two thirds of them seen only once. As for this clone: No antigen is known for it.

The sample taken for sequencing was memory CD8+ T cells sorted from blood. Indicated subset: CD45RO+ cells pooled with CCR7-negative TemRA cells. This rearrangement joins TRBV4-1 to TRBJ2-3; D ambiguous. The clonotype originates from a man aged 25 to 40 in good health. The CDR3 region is CASSQGLGNTQYF. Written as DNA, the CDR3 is TGCGCCAGCAGCCAAGGCCTCGGTAATACGCAGTATTTT.